The 10 T cell receptor beta chains below were found in one sample sequenced in a study of T cells in Graves' hyperthyroidism and ophthalmopathy. It was RNA transcripts that yielded the amplified TCR beta CDR3 regions. The TCR CDR3 was amplified in a first-round RT-PCR using the HTBI primer set. MiXCR, applied by TCRdb to the multiplex PCR reads, yields one record per CDR3 protein. The data show about 570,000 distinct CDR3 sequences, 14% seen once. Source material: blood. The origin of the receptors is a middle-aged woman with Graves' hyperthyroidism.

This chain connects TRBV2 to TRBJ1-1; TRBD1 aligns across 8 bases. V was pared by 4 bases and J by 7 bases, with 2 bases of the junction left unmatched. This CDR3 spans 12 amino acids. Germline V CDR1 and CDR2: SNHLY, FYNNEI. CDR3 nucleotides: TGTGCCAGCAGTGGAGACAGGGGTGAAGCTTTCTTT. Translated: CASSGDRGEAFF.

The chain couples TRBV5-1 to TRBJ2-1; no clear D gene. Germline-derived CDR1 and CDR2 are SGHRS and YFSETQ. The CDR3 totals 14 residues. The V and J ends lost 0 bases and 3 bases respectively, with 7 bases between them. The CDR3 is CASSLATDYNEQFF. CDR3 DNA: TGCGCCAGCAGCTTGGCGACGGACTACAATGAGCAGTTCTTC.

The J gene is TRBJ1-2, the V gene TRBV19, with D tentatively TRBD1 (5 bases). The germline V gene has CDR1 LNHDA and CDR2 SQIVND (reference sequence). This CDR3 has 12 amino acids. V lost 7 bases to trimming and J lost 7 bases, with 13 bases between them. CDR3 in amino acids: CASTQGAGGYTF. For the CDR3, the DNA is TGTGCCAGTACCCAGGGAGCCGGTGGCTACACCTTC.

This clonotype was recorded many times. The CDR3 region has the DNA TGTGCCACCTGGAACGGCGGTATGAACACTGAAGCTTTCTTT. This codes for CATWNGGMNTEAFF. The chain links TRBV19 to TRBJ1-1; D uncertain. The germline CDR1 and CDR2 sequences are LNHDA and SQIVND (reference sequence). Trimming removed 10 bases at V and 0 bases at J, with 15 bases between. The CDR3 has 14 amino acids. Complete variable domain (other parts from reference TRBV19 and TRBJ1-1): DGGITQSPKYLFRKEGQNVTLSCEQNLNHDAMYWYRQDPGQGLRLIYYSQIVNDFQKGDIAEGYSVSREKKESFPLTVTSAQKNPTAFYLCATWNGGMNTEAFFGQGTRLTVV.

This clonotype has at least ten counts. The J gene is TRBJ2-1, the V gene TRBV11-2; D is undetermined. CDR1 SGHAT and CDR2 FQNNGV come from the germline V gene. V shed 1 base and J shed 7 bases, with 11 bases lying between them. The CDR3 sequence is 14 residues long. CDR3 sequence reads: CASSLAGGWNEQFF. The CDR3 bases are TGTGCCAGCAGCTTAGCTGGTGGTTGGAATGAGCAGTTCTTC. Looking up the rest from reference TRBV11-2 and TRBJ2-1 gives the full variable domain: EAGVAQSPRYKIIEKRQSVAFWCNPISGHATLYWYQQILGQGPKLLIQFQNNGVVDDSQLPKDRFSAERLKGVDSTLKIQPAKLEDSAVYLCASSLAGGWNEQFFGPGTRLTVL.

This clonotype was detected ten times or more. The chain links TRBV18 to TRBJ1-4; TRBD1 is a possible D gene (5 bases). Germline V gives CDR1 KGHSH, CDR2 LQKENI. The CDR3 spans 14 residues. The germline V and J ends were trimmed by 6 bases and 3 bases, with 11 bases remaining between them. The CDR3 is CASSRSGPNEKLFF. CDR3 bases: TGTGCCAGCTCCCGCTCGGGGCCTAATGAAAAACTGTTTTTT.

This clonotype was seen repeatedly, ten times or more. The genes are TRBV28 and TRBJ1-2; 9 bases agree with TRBD1. The CDR3 spans 15 residues. Germline V CDR1 and CDR2: MDHEN, SYDVKM. J lost 4 bases, V lost 4 bases, and 7 bases had no gene match. The CDR3, as DNA: TGTGCCAGCAGTTCCCGGTCGACAGGGGGCTATGGCTACACCTTC. This codes for CASSSRSTGGYGYTF.

This clonotype was seen only a few times. V is TRBV24-1 and J is TRBJ2-1; D could derive from TRBD1 or TRBD2 (5 bases each). Trimming removed 3 bases from V and 0 bases from J, with 11 bases in between. Germline V gene data show CDR1 as KGHDR and CDR2 as SFDVKD. The CDR3 has 16 residues. CDR3: CATSDEWGSSYNEQFF. The CDR3 bases are TGTGCCACCAGTGATGAATGGGGGAGCTCCTACAATGAGCAGTTCTTC.

This clonotype occurred many times. The V and J genes are TRBV13 and TRBJ1-2, with 12 bases lining up with TRBD1. This CDR3 has 15 residues. V shed 5 bases and J 6 bases; nucleotides not matched to a gene: 7. Germline V gene lookup returns CDR1 PRHDT and CDR2 FYEKMQ (reference sequence). The CDR3 protein is CASSLLGQGADGYTF. The CDR3 coding sequence is TGTGCCAGCAGCCTTCTGGGACAGGGGGCGGATGGCTACACCTTC.

This chain uses TRBV10-3 with TRBJ2-5; D might be TRBD2 (6 bases). This CDR3 is 15 amino acids long. Between the trimmed V and J ends, which lost 3 bases and 1 base, there was a span of 12 bases. Germline V CDR1 and CDR2: ENHRY, SYGVKD. CDR3 bases: TGTGCCATCAGTGACTCCGGGACTTTCCAAGAGACCCAGTACTTC. Translating it yields CAISDSGTFQETQYF.